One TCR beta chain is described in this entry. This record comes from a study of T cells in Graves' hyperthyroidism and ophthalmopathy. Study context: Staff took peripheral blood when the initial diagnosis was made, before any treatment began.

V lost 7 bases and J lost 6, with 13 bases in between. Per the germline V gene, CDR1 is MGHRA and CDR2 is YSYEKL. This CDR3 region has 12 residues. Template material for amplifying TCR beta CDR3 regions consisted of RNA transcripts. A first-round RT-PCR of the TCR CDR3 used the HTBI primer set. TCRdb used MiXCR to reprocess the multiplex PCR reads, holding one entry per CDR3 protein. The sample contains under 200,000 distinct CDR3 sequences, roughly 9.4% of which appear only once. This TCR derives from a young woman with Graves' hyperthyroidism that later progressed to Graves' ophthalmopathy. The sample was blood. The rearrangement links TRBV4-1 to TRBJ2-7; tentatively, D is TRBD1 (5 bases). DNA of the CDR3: TGCGCCAGCAAGGGGCAGGCTAGCGAGCAGTACTTC. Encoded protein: CASKGQASEQYF.